One sample yielded the 14 T cell receptor beta chains listed below, sequenced in a study of blood T cell repertoires in COVID-19 (dated by TCRdb to the early 2020s). The receptor library was made with the immunoSEQ multiplex PCR assay. As stored in TCRdb, this immuneACCESS dataset retains in-frame rearrangements with V and J assigned. A fraction of the clones does not appear; measured against another copy, unresolved V genes explain less than half of the discrepancy, and the remainder lacks a known reason. The sample profile shows tens of thousands of clones; around 90% of them were found once. Under 20% of the sample is taken by the ten largest. Sequenced input: peripheral blood. The receptors stem from a human donor in a cohort sampled during active COVID-19.

The rearrangement uses TRBV15 and TRBJ1-2, with 8 bases aligning to TRBD1. V was pared by 4 bases and J by 9 bases, with 13 bases of the junction left unmatched. Germline-derived CDR1 and CDR2 are LNHNV and YYDKDF (reference sequence). This CDR3 spans 15 amino acids. The CDR3 is CATSTSNRDRRRYTF. The CDR3 nucleotides read TGTGCCACCAGCACAAGTAACCGGGACAGGCGGCGCTACACCTTC.

The V gene is TRBV12-5, the J gene TRBJ1-1; weak D call: TRBD1 (5 bases). This CDR3 has 15 residues. Germline values: CDR1 LGHNT, CDR2 FRNRAP. Trimming left V 5 bases short and J 0 bases short, with 13 bases between. The CDR3 bases are TGTGCTAGTGGTCTACCAGGACAATTGAACACTGAAGCTTTCTTT. Protein product: CASGLPGQLNTEAFF.

This chain joins TRBV27 and TRBJ1-2; tentative D call: TRBD1 (5 bases). The V and J ends lost 5 bases and 1 base respectively, with 8 bases between them. Germline CDR1 and CDR2: MNHEY and SMNVEV (reference sequence). The CDR3 has 13 residues. CDR3 bases: TGTGCCAGCAGTCCAGGGTTTAACTATGGCTACACCTTC. Protein product: CASSPGFNYGYTF.

The chain uses TRBV19 and TRBJ2-7; TRBD1 matches 9 bases. Per the germline V gene, CDR1 is LNHDA and CDR2 is SQIVND (reference sequence). Trimming cost V 0 bases and J 7 bases; bases outside gene matches: 13. This CDR3 comprises 17 residues. CDR3 sequence: CASSIDGSIGQGREQYF. Written as DNA, the CDR3 is TGTGCCAGTAGTATAGATGGTTCTATAGGACAGGGGCGGGAGCAGTACTTC.

A remark on this clone: This same CDR3 is encoded by further DNA sequences in the sample. The chain uses TRBV7-2 and TRBJ2-5, with 8 bases that match TRBD2. The J segment lost 5 bases and the V segment lost 4 bases, leaving 9 bases of the junction unmatched. The CDR3 has 15 residues. CDR1 and CDR2 (germline): SGHTA, FQGNSA. The CDR3 nucleotides read TGTGCCAGCAGCTCGACACGGGGGGGGGCGGAGACCCAGTACTTC. It encodes CASSSTRGGAETQYF.

The genes are TRBV6-2 or TRBV6-3 and TRBJ1-1; 7 nucleotides agree with TRBD1. CDR3 size: 16 residues. V was pared by 0 bases and J by 5 bases, with 9 bases of the junction left unmatched. The germline V gene encodes CDR1 MNHEY and CDR2 SVGEGT. Here the CDR3 reads CASSYSRDSRLTEAFF. The CDR3 coding sequence is TGTGCCAGCAGTTACTCAAGGGACAGTCGGCTGACTGAAGCTTTCTTT.

This sequence joins TRBV5-1 and TRBJ2-1; TRBD1 matches 12 bases. The J segment lost 9 bases and the V segment lost 3 bases, leaving 4 bases of the junction unmatched. The CDR3 has 14 amino acids. CDR1 and CDR2 from the germline V gene are SGHRS and YFSETQ. CDR3 in amino acids: CASSSGTGGLEQFF. CDR3 bases: TGCGCCAGCAGCTCGGGGACAGGGGGCCTTGAGCAGTTCTTC.

This chain connects TRBV12-5 to TRBJ1-6; D not certain. Looked up from germline, CDR1 is LGHNT and CDR2 is FRNRAP. V gave up 0 bases and J gave up 4 bases, with 10 bases separating them. This CDR3 spans 16 amino acids. The CDR3 loop reads CASGLVPGRYNSPLHF. In nucleotides, the CDR3 is TGTGCTAGTGGTTTGGTACCGGGGAGGTATAATTCACCCCTCCACTTT.

This clone is a singleton in its sample. The rearrangement uses TRBV6-4 and TRBJ2-2; D uncertain. Deletions cut 1 base from V and 6 bases from J, with 6 bases between. CDR1 is MRHNA and CDR2 is SNTAGT in the germline V gene. The length of the CDR3 is 13 residues. CDR3 bases: TGTGCCAGCAGTGACTGGAGTGCCGGGGAGCTGTTTTTT. Translated, it gives CASSDWSAGELFF.

The rearrangement joins TRBV6-2 or TRBV6-3 to TRBJ2-1; 8 positions agree with TRBD1. The ends lost 5 bases at V and 10 bases at J; junction bases unmatched: 1. Per germline, CDR1 MNHEY and CDR2 SVGEGT. The CDR3 extends over 11 amino acids. The CDR3, as DNA: TGTGCCAGCAGTGACAGGGGCGAGCAGTTCTTC. Residues: CASSDRGEQFF.

The chain is built from TRBV29-1 and TRBJ1-2; a possible D gene is TRBD1 (6 bases). Germline CDR1 and CDR2: SQVTM and ANQGSEA. V dropped 3 bases and J dropped 2 bases, with 13 bases sitting between them. This CDR3 is 14 amino acids long. For the CDR3, the DNA is TGCAGCGTTGATGTAGGAGGACAGAACTATGGCTACACCTTC. This encodes CSVDVGGQNYGYTF.

V usage is TRBV2 and J usage is TRBJ2-3; tentatively, D is TRBD1 (5 bases). This CDR3 comprises 16 residues. V was clipped by 4 bases and J by 4 bases, with 18 bases between them. The germline V gene encodes CDR1 SNHLY and CDR2 FYNNEI. The CDR3 nucleotides are TGTGCCAGCAGTGGCCCCGGGTTATGGGGCGCAGATACGCAGTATTTT. Translation gives CASSGPGLWGADTQYF.

The rearrangement uses TRBV7-9 and TRBJ2-1; 8 nucleotides agree with TRBD1. CDR3 length: 14 amino acids. Germline CDR1 and CDR2: SEHNR and FQNEAQ (reference sequence). The junction had 6 bases not matched to a gene; V was cut back by 5 bases and J by 6 bases. The CDR3 DNA follows: TGTGCCAGCAGCGTCAACAGGGGGATCAATGAGCAGTTCTTC. Its protein is CASSVNRGINEQFF.

V is TRBV10-3 and J is TRBJ1-1; tentatively, D is TRBD1 (5 bases). The V and J ends lost 0 bases and 7 bases respectively, with 12 bases between them. CDR3 length: 14 amino acids. Germline V gives CDR1 ENHRY, CDR2 SYGVKD. CDR3 amino acids: CAISESGEGNEAFF. The CDR3 DNA is TGTGCCATCAGTGAGTCAGGGGAAGGGAATGAAGCTTTCTTT.